The 18 T cell receptor beta chains below come from one sample, sequenced in a study of cytomegalovirus exposure and HLA in healthy donors. The protocol was immunoSEQ multiplex PCR, while the TCRdb copy is restricted to in-frame clones and leaves out a portion. Among 100,000 to 150,000 clones listed, around 94% were seen once. Sequenced input: PBMCs. Receptors were obtained from a woman aged 18 to 35 in good health and CMV-seronegative.

The J gene is TRBJ2-3, the V gene TRBV11-2; no firm D call. V was clipped by 0 bases and J by 4 bases, with 17 bases between them. The CDR3 loop spans 17 amino acids. Germline V gives CDR1 SGHAT, CDR2 FQNNGV. The CDR3 bases are TGTGCCAGCAGCTTAGATCTAGGTGGGTCTGAAGCAGATACGCAGTATTTT. Amino acids: CASSLDLGGSEADTQYF.

The chain has TRBV19 and TRBJ2-3; 11 nucleotides line up with TRBD2. Trimming took 8 bases from V and 7 from J; bases not matched to a gene: 2. This CDR3 has 12 residues. Germline CDR1 is LNHDA and CDR2 is SQIVND (reference sequence). The CDR3 here is CASASGGNTQYF. In DNA, the CDR3 is TGTGCCAGTGCTAGCGGGGGGAATACGCAGTATTTT.

V and J are TRBV7-6 and TRBJ2-1, with TRBD1 identical over 10 bases. Trimming at V came to 5 bases and at J to 6 bases, leaving 4 bases not matched to a gene. The CDR3 is 14 amino acids. Germline V gene sequence: CDR1 SGHVS, CDR2 FNYEAQ. The CDR3 reads CASSNGQGVNEQFF. The DNA for the CDR3 is TGTGCCAGCAGCAATGGACAGGGGGTCAATGAGCAGTTCTTC.

The chain has TRBV6-6 and TRBJ2-3; D not resolved. V shed 6 bases and J shed 6 bases, with 10 bases lying between them. CDR1 MNHNY and CDR2 SVGAGI come from the germline V gene (reference sequence). This CDR3 has 12 amino acids. Here the CDR3 DNA reads TGTGCCAGCAGCCGTACAGAGGATACGCAGTATTTT. Its protein product is CASSRTEDTQYF.

The rearrangement links TRBV6-5 to TRBJ1-1; D perhaps matches TRBD1 (5 bases). CDR3 length equals 13 residues. V shed 6 bases and J shed 3 bases, with 11 bases lying between them. Per germline, CDR1 MNHEY and CDR2 SVGAGI. This CDR3 reads CASRPQVHTEAFF. The CDR3 DNA reads as TGTGCCAGCAGGCCACAGGTGCACACTGAAGCTTTCTTT.

The rearrangement joins TRBV7-2 to TRBJ2-7; 11 bases match TRBD2. Trimming at V came to 2 bases and at J to 5 bases, leaving 5 bases not matched to a gene. Germline values: CDR1 SGHTA, CDR2 FQGNSA. The CDR3 has 15 residues. The CDR3 bases are TGTGCCAGCAGCTTACAACTAGCGGGAGCCCACGAGCAGTACTTC. This encodes CASSLQLAGAHEQYF.

The chain is built from TRBV18 and TRBJ2-7; 9 bases are shared with TRBD1. The CDR3 has 14 amino acids. Trimming removed 6 bases from V and 5 bases from J; junction bases left unmatched: 8. Germline V gives CDR1 KGHSH, CDR2 LQKENI. The DNA of the CDR3 is TGTGCCAGCTCCCCTAGACAGGGGGGCCACGAGCAGTACTTC. Protein: CASSPRQGGHEQYF.

The rearrangement joins TRBV30 to TRBJ2-4; the match to TRBD2 covers 8 bases. CDR1 and CDR2 (germline): GTSNPN, SVGIG (reference sequence). J gave up 0 bases and V 3 bases, and 4 bases lay outside the gene matches. The CDR3 is 15 amino acids. The CDR3 DNA sequence: TGTGCCTGGAGCGGGGGGGCGGCAGCCAAAAACATTCAGTACTTC. This gives the protein CAWSGGAAAKNIQYF.

The rearrangement joins TRBV4-1 to TRBJ2-7; 7 nucleotides match TRBD2. With 2 bases clipped from V and 0 bases from J, the junction kept 4 bases outside the gene matches. CDR1 and CDR2 (germline): MGHRA, YSYEKL. CDR3 size: 15 residues. The CDR3 here is CASSQTSDPSYEQYF. CDR3 DNA sequence: TGCGCCAGCAGCCAAACTAGCGACCCCTCCTACGAGCAGTACTTC.

This chain connects TRBV7-9 to TRBJ2-5; no definite D call. The CDR3 length is 14 residues. Between the trimmed V and J ends, which lost 11 bases and 5 bases, there was a span of 21 bases. Germline-derived CDR1 and CDR2 are SEHNR and FQNEAQ (reference sequence). The CDR3 DNA reads as TGTGCCTACCAGAACCTTAAATTCGGGGAGACCCAGTACTTC. As protein: CAYQNLKFGETQYF.

This clone was observed a single time. The rearrangement uses TRBV28 and TRBJ1-2, with 8 bases fitting TRBD1. Losses at the gene ends were 7 bases for V and 6 bases for J; bases not matched to a gene: 13. The CDR3 runs to 15 residues. CDR1 and CDR2 from the germline V gene are MDHEN and SYDVKM. The CDR3 here is CASTKPNRQGNGYTF. The CDR3 nucleotides read TGTGCCAGCACCAAACCTAACAGACAGGGGAATGGCTACACCTTC.

The chain recombines TRBV12-5 with TRBJ1-1; D may be TRBD1 (6 bases). Trimming removed 6 bases at V and 2 bases at J, with 13 bases between. This CDR3 is built from 14 residues. The germline V gene has CDR1 LGHNT and CDR2 FRNRAP. CDR3 DNA sequence: TGTGCTAGTGGCCGTGCGGACAGAAACACTGAAGCTTTCTTT. The encoded protein is CASGRADRNTEAFF.

This chain uses TRBV27 with TRBJ2-7, with 9 bases fitting TRBD1. Germline V CDR1 and CDR2: MNHEY, SMNVEV (reference sequence). The CDR3 length is 16 residues. The V and J ends lost 4 bases and 1 base, in that order; junction bases with no gene match: 8. The CDR3 coding sequence is TGTGCCAGCAGTTCCAAAGGGACAGGGTGGTCCTACGAGCAGTACTTC. It codes for CASSSKGTGWSYEQYF.

The sample holds one count of this clone. The chain carries TRBV14 and TRBJ2-7; D is undetermined. The length of the CDR3 is 15 residues. Trimming pared 0 bases from V and 3 bases from J, leaving 12 bases between. CDR1 and CDR2 (germline): SGHDN, FVKESK. The CDR3 DNA reads TGTGCCAGCAGCCAAGAAGGAGTAGGCGGCTACGAGCAGTACTTC. This codes for CASSQEGVGGYEQYF.

The CDR3 DNA is TGTGCCAGCACAGAGCGGTCCTATAATTCACCCCTCCACTTT. Translated, it gives CASTERSYNSPLHF. The rearrangement links TRBV28 to TRBJ1-6, with D unclear. Per the germline V gene, CDR1 is MDHEN and CDR2 is SYDVKM. V lost 7 bases and J 1 base, leaving 8 bases between the germline ends. The CDR3 length is 14 residues.

This chain's CDR3 is CASSQYGLAGGSGLETQYF. In DNA, the CDR3 is TGCGCCAGCAGCCAATATGGACTAGCGGGAGGCAGCGGGTTAGAGACCCAGTACTTC. This chain connects TRBV4-1 to TRBJ2-5; 14 bases fit TRBD2. V shed 2 bases and J 4 bases; nucleotides not matched to a gene: 12. Germline CDR1 is MGHRA and CDR2 is YSYEKL. The CDR3 is 19 amino acids.

V and J are TRBV20-1 and TRBJ2-5; TRBD1 might be the D (5 bases). This CDR3 region has 10 residues. The germline CDR1 and CDR2 sequences are DFQATT and SNEGSKA (reference sequence). V was shortened by 6 bases and J by 3 bases, with 5 bases between the two germline ends. The CDR3 DNA reads as TGCAGTGCGGACAAAGAGACCCAGTACTTC. Translation gives CSADKETQYF.

The table lists this clone with a count of one. The chain carries TRBV18 and TRBJ1-2, with no clear D. CDR1 is KGHSH and CDR2 is LQKENI in the germline V gene. The CDR3 is made up of 16 amino acids. The germline V and J ends were trimmed by 4 bases and 6 bases, with 21 bases remaining between them. The CDR3 here is CASSLGAGARVDGYTF. CDR3 sequence (DNA): TGTGCCAGCTCACTAGGCGCGGGAGCTAGGGTCGATGGCTACACCTTC.